This T cell receptor (beta chain) is drawn from a study of blood T cells in healthy people across ages. General study results and limits: A strong correlation between TCR beta diversity and naive T cell percentage was seen.

The table lists this clonotype with a few counts. As yet, its antigen is unknown. Next came a second PCR, run for 7 to 11 cycles, which used a sample-barcoded 5' primer along with a J-beta primer mix. TCRdb called the 5' RACE reads again in MiXCR, with one record for every CDR3 protein. The table shows under 800,000 distinct CDR3 sequences, with roughly two fifths occurring only once. This TCR was recovered from a woman aged 60 to 75 in good health. The sample was blood.

The CDR3 loop reads CASSHRTGGLYAQYF. Here the CDR3 DNA reads TGTGCCAGCAGCCACCGGACAGGCGGCCTTTATGCCCAGTACTTC. V and J are TRBV3-1 and TRBJ2-5, with TRBD1 matching over 7 bases. The CDR3 loop spans 15 amino acids. V trimming: 3 bases; J trimming: 9 bases; junction bases outside the gene matches: 13. Per the germline V gene, CDR1 is LGHDT and CDR2 is YNNKEL (reference sequence).